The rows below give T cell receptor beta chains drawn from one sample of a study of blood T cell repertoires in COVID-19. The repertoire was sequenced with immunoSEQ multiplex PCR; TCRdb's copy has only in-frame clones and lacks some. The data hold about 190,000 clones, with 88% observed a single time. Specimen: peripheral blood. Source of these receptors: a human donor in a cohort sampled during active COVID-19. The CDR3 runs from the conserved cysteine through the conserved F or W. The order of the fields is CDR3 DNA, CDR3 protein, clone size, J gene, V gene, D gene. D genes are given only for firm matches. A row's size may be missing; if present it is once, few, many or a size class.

cdr3_nt: TGTGCCACCAGTGATTACCTAACTAATTGGGGGGGGCCGGTGACTGAAGCTTTCTTT; cdr3_aa: CATSDYLTNWGGPVTEAFF; clone_size: .; j_call: TRBJ1-1; v_call: TRBV24-1; d_call: .
cdr3_nt: TGTGCCAGCAGTAGCGGGGGCTCCTACAATGAGCAGTTCTTC; cdr3_aa: CASSSGGSYNEQFF; clone_size: .; j_call: TRBJ2-1; v_call: TRBV27; d_call: TRBD2
cdr3_nt: TGTGCCAGCAGTCCCAGGGACTTGGGGAATTCACCCCTCCACTTT; cdr3_aa: CASSPRDLGNSPLHF; clone_size: .; j_call: TRBJ1-6; v_call: TRBV28; d_call: .
cdr3_nt: TGTGCCAGCAGTTTAGAGGGTGCTAGCACAGATACGCAGTATTTT; cdr3_aa: CASSLEGASTDTQYF; clone_size: .; j_call: TRBJ2-3; v_call: TRBV6-2/TRBV6-3; d_call: .
cdr3_nt: TGTGCCAGCAGCCCACTAGCGGGAAAGTCCTACGAGCAGTACTTC; cdr3_aa: CASSPLAGKSYEQYF; clone_size: once; j_call: TRBJ2-7; v_call: TRBV28; d_call: TRBD2
cdr3_nt: TGTGCCAGCAGCTTGGTCAGGGGGAACCAGCCCCAGCATTTT; cdr3_aa: CASSLVRGNQPQHF; clone_size: .; j_call: TRBJ1-5; v_call: TRBV5-8; d_call: TRBD1
cdr3_nt: TGTGCCAGCAGCCCCCGGACAGGGGACAACACCATATATTTT; cdr3_aa: CASSPRTGDNTIYF; clone_size: .; j_call: TRBJ1-3; v_call: TRBV9; d_call: TRBD1
cdr3_nt: TGCGCCAGCAGCCAGGGACATGAGGGACAGCCCCAGCATTTT; cdr3_aa: CASSQGHEGQPQHF; clone_size: .; j_call: TRBJ1-5; v_call: TRBV4-3; d_call: .
cdr3_nt: TGTGCCAGCAGCTTGTACAGGGGCCCAGATACGCAGTATTTT; cdr3_aa: CASSLYRGPDTQYF; clone_size: .; j_call: TRBJ2-3; v_call: TRBV7-2; d_call: TRBD1
cdr3_nt: TGTGCCACCGCCCTGGGACAGGGGGCTAACAATGAGCAGTTCTTC; cdr3_aa: CATALGQGANNEQFF; clone_size: .; j_call: TRBJ2-1; v_call: TRBV24-1; d_call: TRBD1
cdr3_nt: TGCAGTGCTAGTGGAACAGGGGCGTGGGCGAATGAGCAGTTCTTC; cdr3_aa: CSASGTGAWANEQFF; clone_size: .; j_call: TRBJ2-1; v_call: TRBV20-1; d_call: TRBD1
cdr3_nt: TGTGCCAGCAGCTGGACTCCCTCCGAGCAGTACTTC; cdr3_aa: CASSWTPSEQYF; clone_size: .; j_call: TRBJ2-7; v_call: TRBV2; d_call: .
cdr3_nt: TGTGCCAGCTCAATCATTCCAGGGGTCGAGCAGTACTTC; cdr3_aa: CASSIIPGVEQYF; clone_size: .; j_call: TRBJ2-7; v_call: TRBV18; d_call: .
cdr3_nt: TGTGCCAGCAGCCCTAAGACACCTCTCTCTGGAAACACCATATATTTT; cdr3_aa: CASSPKTPLSGNTIYF; clone_size: .; j_call: TRBJ1-3; v_call: TRBV3-1/TRBV3-2; d_call: .
cdr3_nt: TGTGCCAGCAGAAAGAACAGACATATTGGTAGCAATCAGCCCCAGCATTTT; cdr3_aa: CASRKNRHIGSNQPQHF; clone_size: .; j_call: TRBJ1-5; v_call: TRBV2; d_call: .
cdr3_nt: TGTGCCAGCAGACAAGCTCGGGCGGGCCGGGATACGCAGTATTTT; cdr3_aa: CASRQARAGRDTQYF; clone_size: .; j_call: TRBJ2-3; v_call: TRBV7-9; d_call: .
cdr3_nt: TGTGCCAGCAGCTTAGGACAGGGGGCGCCTCAGGAGCAGTACTTC; cdr3_aa: CASSLGQGAPQEQYF; clone_size: .; j_call: TRBJ2-7; v_call: TRBV7-8; d_call: TRBD1
cdr3_nt: TGTGCCACCAGCAGGGGACTAGCGGGAGATACCGGGGAGCTGTTTTTT; cdr3_aa: CATSRGLAGDTGELFF; clone_size: once; j_call: TRBJ2-2; v_call: TRBV15; d_call: TRBD2
cdr3_nt: TGTGCCAGCAGTTTACTCTATCGACTAGCGGGAGTCCACAATGAGCAGTTCTTC; cdr3_aa: CASSLLYRLAGVHNEQFF; clone_size: .; j_call: TRBJ2-1; v_call: TRBV28; d_call: TRBD2
cdr3_nt: TGTGCCACCGAAAGGGGGCTCGGTGGCTACACCTTC; cdr3_aa: CATERGLGGYTF; clone_size: .; j_call: TRBJ1-2; v_call: TRBV28; d_call: TRBD1
cdr3_nt: TGTGCCACCAGCAGAGAGCCAGATAATGAAAAACTGTTTTTT; cdr3_aa: CATSREPDNEKLFF; clone_size: .; j_call: TRBJ1-4; v_call: TRBV15; d_call: .
cdr3_nt: TGCAGTGCTAGTGGGGGGCAGTACGAGCAGTACTTC; cdr3_aa: CSASGGQYEQYF; clone_size: .; j_call: TRBJ2-7; v_call: TRBV20-1; d_call: .
cdr3_nt: TGTGCCAGCAGCTTGAGCAGGGGCGCTAATTATGGCTACACCTTC; cdr3_aa: CASSLSRGANYGYTF; clone_size: .; j_call: TRBJ1-2; v_call: TRBV5-6; d_call: .
cdr3_nt: TGTGCCAGCAGCTTAAACGGCGGCACCGGGGAGCTGTTTTTT; cdr3_aa: CASSLNGGTGELFF; clone_size: .; j_call: TRBJ2-2; v_call: TRBV7-9; d_call: .
cdr3_nt: TGTGCCAGCTCACAAGCCTCGGACAGGGGATCCTACGAGCAGTACTTC; cdr3_aa: CASSQASDRGSYEQYF; clone_size: .; j_call: TRBJ2-7; v_call: TRBV18; d_call: TRBD1
cdr3_nt: TGCGCCAGCAGCCAACTGGACAGGGATGTCGGGGAGCTGTTTTTT; cdr3_aa: CASSQLDRDVGELFF; clone_size: .; j_call: TRBJ2-2; v_call: TRBV4-3; d_call: TRBD1
cdr3_nt: TGTGCCAGCAGTTTCGGACTAGCCAAGGACAATGAGCAGTTCTTC; cdr3_aa: CASSFGLAKDNEQFF; clone_size: .; j_call: TRBJ2-1; v_call: TRBV4-2; d_call: TRBD2
cdr3_nt: TGCGCCAGCAGCCCAGGGACTAGTTCGGAGACCCAGTACTTC; cdr3_aa: CASSPGTSSETQYF; clone_size: .; j_call: TRBJ2-5; v_call: TRBV5-1; d_call: TRBD2
cdr3_nt: TGTGCCAGCACCACAACGACTAGCGGCATAAATCGGGGCGTGCAGTACTTC; cdr3_aa: CASTTTTSGINRGVQYF; clone_size: .; j_call: TRBJ2-7; v_call: TRBV28; d_call: TRBD2
cdr3_nt: TGTGCCAGCAGTGAATACTGGGGGGCGGGAGGACACGAGCAGTACTTC; cdr3_aa: CASSEYWGAGGHEQYF; clone_size: .; j_call: TRBJ2-7; v_call: TRBV6-1; d_call: TRBD2
cdr3_nt: TGTGCCAGCAGCCAAGAAATACGGGTGAACACTGAAGCTTTCTTT; cdr3_aa: CASSQEIRVNTEAFF; clone_size: once; j_call: TRBJ1-1; v_call: TRBV4-2; d_call: .
cdr3_nt: TGTGCCTCCCTCGGGGGGAGCTCCTACAATGAGCAGTTCTTC; cdr3_aa: CASLGGSSYNEQFF; clone_size: .; j_call: TRBJ2-1; v_call: TRBV6-5; d_call: TRBD2
cdr3_nt: TGTGCCAGCAGCGCCGACCCGACATCTAACTATGGCTACACCTTC; cdr3_aa: CASSADPTSNYGYTF; clone_size: once; j_call: TRBJ1-2; v_call: TRBV9; d_call: .
cdr3_nt: TGCGCCAGCAGCCTCGGGGGGGGCTGGTACGAGCAGTACTTC; cdr3_aa: CASSLGGGWYEQYF; clone_size: .; j_call: TRBJ2-7; v_call: TRBV4-1; d_call: TRBD2
cdr3_nt: TGTGCCTCCCGTGGAGGGTCTTCCTACGAGCAGTACTTC; cdr3_aa: CASRGGSSYEQYF; clone_size: .; j_call: TRBJ2-7; v_call: TRBV10-3; d_call: .
cdr3_nt: TGTGCCAGCAGCTTACTAGCGGGGTGGGATAATTCCGGGGAGCTGTTTTTT; cdr3_aa: CASSLLAGWDNSGELFF; clone_size: few; j_call: TRBJ2-2; v_call: TRBV7-2; d_call: TRBD2
cdr3_nt: TGTGCAAGTCGCTCCACGACAAGGCGGAACACTGAAGCTTTCTTT; cdr3_aa: CASRSTTRRNTEAFF; clone_size: .; j_call: TRBJ1-1; v_call: TRBV12-2; d_call: .
cdr3_nt: TGCGCCAGCAGGGAACAGGGAAAGGGCACAGATACGCAGTATTTT; cdr3_aa: CASREQGKGTDTQYF; clone_size: .; j_call: TRBJ2-3; v_call: TRBV4-3; d_call: .
cdr3_nt: TGTGCCAGCAGTGCAGGGACAGGGACTAGGAACACCATATATTTT; cdr3_aa: CASSAGTGTRNTIYF; clone_size: .; j_call: TRBJ1-3; v_call: TRBV25-1; d_call: TRBD1
cdr3_nt: TGTGCCAGCAGCCCGCACCTTGGAGGGGCCACTGGAAACACCATATATTTT; cdr3_aa: CASSPHLGGATGNTIYF; clone_size: .; j_call: TRBJ1-3; v_call: TRBV7-8; d_call: .